The rows below give T cell receptor beta chains drawn from one sample of a study of CD8 T cells in Susac syndrome. TCRdb ran MiXCR on the immunoSEQ multiplex PCR reads and lists one entry per CDR3 protein. The data hold some 150,000 distinct CDR3 sequences, with approximately 96% observed a single time. The sequenced sample consisted of CD8+ T cells from PBMCs. The receptors come from a human donor with multiple sclerosis. The conserved cysteine and the conserved F or W are not part of the CDR3 here. Fields, in order: V gene, CDR3 length, J gene, CDR3 protein.

>TRBV27|11|TRBJ1-1
ASSLFGGTEAF
>TRBV30|10|TRBJ2-3
AWMLSTDTQY
>TRBV4-1|14|TRBJ2-5
ASSQRQGAAGETQY
>TRBV9|9|TRBJ1-2
ASSAFHGYT
>TRBV2|9|TRBJ2-2
ASNRGGELF
>TRBV19|13|TRBJ2-1
ASGRQLSSYNEQF
>TRBV24-1|17|TRBJ2-1
ATSDRKDRVRSPYNEQF
>TRBV9|12|TRBJ1-2
ASSPYGREVGYT
>TRBV7-9|17|TRBJ2-6
ASSSIPGAQGSGANVLT
>TRBV20-1|13|TRBJ2-2
SARARGGYTGELF